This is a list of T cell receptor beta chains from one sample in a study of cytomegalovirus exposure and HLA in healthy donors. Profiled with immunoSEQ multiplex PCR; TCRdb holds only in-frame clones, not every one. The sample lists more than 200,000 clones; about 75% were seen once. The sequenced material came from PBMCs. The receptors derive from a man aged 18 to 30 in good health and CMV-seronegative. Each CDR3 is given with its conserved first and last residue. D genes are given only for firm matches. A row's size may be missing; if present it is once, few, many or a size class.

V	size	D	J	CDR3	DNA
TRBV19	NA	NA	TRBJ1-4	CASSIAGSPMPRLSF	TGTGCCAGTAGTATAGCGGGATCACCTATGCCTCGTTTATCTTTT
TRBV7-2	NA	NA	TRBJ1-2	CASSLAAGYGYTF	TGTGCCAGCAGCTTAGCGGCGGGGTATGGCTACACCTTC
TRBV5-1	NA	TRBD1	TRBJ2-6	CASSPGGQGLEGANVLTF	TGCGCCAGCAGCCCCGGGGGACAGGGATTGGAAGGGGCCAACGTCCTGACTTTC
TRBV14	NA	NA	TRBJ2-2	CASSHLPQYTGELFF	TGTGCCAGCAGCCATCTTCCACAGTACACCGGGGAGCTGTTTTTT
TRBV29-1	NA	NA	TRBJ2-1	CSVETTNNEQFF	TGCAGCGTTGAAACTACAAACAATGAGCAGTTCTTC
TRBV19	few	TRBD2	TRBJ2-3	CASSTASGMWDTQYF	TGTGCCAGTAGTACCGCTAGCGGGATGTGGGATACGCAGTATTTT
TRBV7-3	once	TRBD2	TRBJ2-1	CASSLISGGANEQFF	TGTGCCAGCAGCTTAATTAGCGGGGGGGCCAATGAGCAGTTCTTC
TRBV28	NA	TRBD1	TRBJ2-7	CASSYTGVDYEQYF	TGTGCCAGCAGTTACACAGGGGTTGACTACGAGCAGTACTTC
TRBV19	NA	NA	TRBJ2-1	CASTRTDSSYNEQFF	TGTGCCAGTACCCGGACAGATAGCTCCTACAATGAGCAGTTCTTC
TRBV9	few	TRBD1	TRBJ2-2	CASSELWTGDTGELFF	TGTGCCAGCAGCGAGCTGTGGACAGGGGACACCGGGGAGCTGTTTTTT
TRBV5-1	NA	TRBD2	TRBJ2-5	CASSQGLAGGPETQYF	TGCGCCAGCAGCCAGGGACTAGCGGGAGGGCCAGAGACCCAGTACTTC
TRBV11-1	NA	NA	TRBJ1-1	CASSPSLRGGTRNTEAFF	TGTGCCAGCAGCCCTAGTTTACGGGGAGGTACGAGGAACACTGAAGCTTTCTTT
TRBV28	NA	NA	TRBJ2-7	CASSLGPSYEQYF	TGTGCCAGCAGTTTAGGCCCGTCCTACGAGCAGTACTTC
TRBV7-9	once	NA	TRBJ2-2	CASGPETGELFF	TGTGCCAGCGGCCCCGAAACCGGGGAGCTGTTTTTT
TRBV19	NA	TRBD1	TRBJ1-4	CASSPRDRSTNEKLFF	TGTGCCAGTAGTCCGAGGGACAGATCAACTAATGAAAAACTGTTTTTT
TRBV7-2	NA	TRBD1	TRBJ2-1	CASRLGGQSNEQFF	TGTGCCAGCAGGCTAGGGGGACAGAGCAATGAGCAGTTCTTC
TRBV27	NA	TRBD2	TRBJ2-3	CASRPPLAGGTDTQYF	TGTGCCAGCAGGCCTCCTCTAGCGGGGGGTACAGATACGCAGTATTTT
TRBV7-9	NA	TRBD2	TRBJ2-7	CASSLRTSSTYEQYF	TGTGCCAGCAGCTTACGGACTAGCAGTACCTACGAGCAGTACTTC
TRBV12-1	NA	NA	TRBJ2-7	CARLGRGTGNEQYF	TGTGCCAGACTCGGTCGGGGGACCGGGAACGAGCAGTACTTC
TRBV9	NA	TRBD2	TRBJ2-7	CASSEGLAIAYEQYF	TGTGCCAGCAGCGAGGGACTAGCGATCGCCTACGAGCAGTACTTC
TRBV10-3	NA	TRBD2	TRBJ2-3	CAITSGGGAGTDTQYF	TGTGCCATCACCTCCGGCGGGGGGGCCGGGACAGATACGCAGTATTTT
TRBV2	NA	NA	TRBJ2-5	CASTSKETQYF	TGTGCCAGCACCAGTAAAGAGACCCAGTACTTC
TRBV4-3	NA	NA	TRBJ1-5	CASSQDSSNQPQHF	TGCGCCAGCAGCCAAGATAGTAGCAATCAGCCCCAGCATTTT
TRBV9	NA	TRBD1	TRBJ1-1	CASREQGAAEAFF	TGTGCCAGCAGAGAACAGGGGGCGGCTGAAGCTTTCTTT
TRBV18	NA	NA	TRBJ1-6	CASSPRRDNSPLHF	TGTGCCAGCTCACCACGACGGGATAATTCACCCCTCCACTTT
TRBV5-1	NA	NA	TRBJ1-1	CASSFGLGTGENTEAFF	TGCGCCAGCAGCTTTGGCCTCGGCACGGGGGAGAACACTGAAGCTTTCTTT
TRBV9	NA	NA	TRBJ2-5	CASSATPAGLVEGWETQYF	TGTGCCAGCAGCGCAACCCCTGCAGGGTTAGTGGAAGGATGGGAGACCCAGTACTTC
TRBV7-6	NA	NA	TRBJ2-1	CASSLGWGGLGTNEQFF	TGTGCCAGCAGCTTAGGGTGGGGGGGGCTAGGGACTAATGAGCAGTTCTTC
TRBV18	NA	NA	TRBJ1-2	CASSPLPEGANYGYTF	TGTGCCAGCTCACCACTCCCCGAAGGGGCCAACTATGGCTACACCTTC
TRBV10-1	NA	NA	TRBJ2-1	CASSESPSGYHEQFF	TGCGCCAGCAGTGAGTCGCCATCAGGGTATCATGAGCAGTTCTTC
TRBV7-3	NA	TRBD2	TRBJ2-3	CASSLGASGSTDTQYF	TGTGCCAGCAGCTTGGGGGCTAGCGGGAGCACAGATACGCAGTATTTT
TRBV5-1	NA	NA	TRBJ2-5	CASSLASRKGETQYF	TGCGCCAGCAGCTTGGCATCCCGTAAGGGGGAGACCCAGTACTTC
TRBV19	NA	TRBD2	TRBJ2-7	CASSIGRPGLGYEQYF	TGTGCCAGTAGTATAGGGAGACCGGGACTAGGCTACGAGCAGTACTTC
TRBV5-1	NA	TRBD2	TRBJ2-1	CASSTDITSGGGNEQFF	TGCGCCAGCAGCACCGATATAACTAGCGGGGGAGGGAATGAGCAGTTCTTC
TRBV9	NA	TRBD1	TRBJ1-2	CASSAGQGGGDGYTF	TGTGCCAGCAGCGCCGGACAGGGGGGGGGAGATGGCTACACCTTC
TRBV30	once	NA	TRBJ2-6	CARRSSGANVLTF	TGTGCCCGACGGAGCTCTGGGGCCAACGTCCTGACTTTC
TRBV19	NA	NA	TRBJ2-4	CASSIWGQVAKNIQYF	TGTGCCAGTAGTATTTGGGGACAAGTAGCCAAAAACATTCAGTACTTC
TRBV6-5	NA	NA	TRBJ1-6	CASSYSGGTGRSPLHF	TGTGCCAGCAGTTACTCCGGGGGAACGGGGAGGTCACCCCTCCACTTT
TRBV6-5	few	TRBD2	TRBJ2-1	CASSSGRAYEQFF	TGTGCCAGCAGCAGCGGGAGGGCCTATGAGCAGTTCTTC
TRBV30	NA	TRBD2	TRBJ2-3	CAWSPLPGGATDTQYF	TGTGCCTGGAGTCCCCTCCCGGGGGGAGCCACAGATACGCAGTATTTT
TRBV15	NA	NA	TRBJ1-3	CATSPRGNTIYF	TGTGCCACCAGCCCGCGGGGGAACACCATATATTTT
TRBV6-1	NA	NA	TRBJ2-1	CASRRDLWKFF	TGTGCCAGCAGAAGGGACTTGTGGAAGTTCTTC